Presented here are 3 T cell receptor beta chains from one specimen sequenced in a study of OX40 agonist ivuxolimab in advanced cancers. TCRdb's copy holds only in-frame clones and misses some; the assay was immunoSEQ multiplex PCR. The data contain about 35,000 clones, 70% to 85% of them singletons. The sequencing used CD4+ or CD8+ T cells sorted from blood, collected in a trial of the OX40 agonist ivuxolimab. The receptors were gathered from an adult with an advanced solid tumor such as melanoma, head and neck, liver or kidney cancer.

The V call is TRBV19, the J call TRBJ1-6; D call uncertain. The germline CDR1 and CDR2 sequences are LNHDA and SQIVND (reference sequence). This CDR3 is 16 amino acids long. V was pared by 4 bases and J by 8 bases, with 18 bases between. The CDR3: CASSRSDSPTYSPLHF. The CDR3 DNA reads TGTGCCAGTAGTAGAAGTGACTCTCCTACCTATTCACCCCTCCACTTT.

The rearrangement links TRBV6-1 to TRBJ1-5; a possible D gene is TRBD1 (5 bases). V was pared by 7 bases and J by 5 bases, with 12 bases between. CDR3 length equals 13 residues. Germline-derived CDR1 and CDR2 are MNHNS and SASEGT. DNA of the CDR3: TGTGCCAGCAATCCAGGGAGGCATCAGCCCCAGCATTTT. It codes for CASNPGRHQPQHF.

The chain has TRBV19 and TRBJ1-2; 7 nucleotides align to TRBD1. Per germline, CDR1 LNHDA and CDR2 SQIVND (reference sequence). Trimming took 4 bases from V and 7 from J; bases not matched to a gene: 6. The CDR3 spans 13 residues. CDR3 sequence (DNA): TGTGCCAGTAGTAGGGGACAGCGGGTTGGCTACACCTTC. This translates into CASSRGQRVGYTF.